The clone carrying this T cell receptor (beta chain) was detected a few times. This specimen belongs to a study of blood T cell repertoires in COVID-19. Trimming cost V 6 bases and J 11 bases, with 19 bases left between them. Germline CDR1 is WSHSY and CDR2 is SAAADI. The CDR3 extends over 13 amino acids. Some clones are missing from TCRdb's copy, which holds only in-frame ones; the method was immunoSEQ multiplex PCR. There are 150,000 or so clones in the sample; 75% to 85% occur only once, and about 16% lies in the top ten. The sequence came from a man aged 50 to 59 who had recovered from COVID-19. Sequencing was done on a sample of PBMCs or T cells enriched from blood (not recorded which). This chain connects TRBV10-2 to TRBJ1-2; perhaps TRBD1 as D (6 bases). CDR3 sequence reads: CASRESNRAGYTF. CDR3 in DNA: TGCGCCAGCAGGGAATCAAACAGGGCCGGATACACCTTC.